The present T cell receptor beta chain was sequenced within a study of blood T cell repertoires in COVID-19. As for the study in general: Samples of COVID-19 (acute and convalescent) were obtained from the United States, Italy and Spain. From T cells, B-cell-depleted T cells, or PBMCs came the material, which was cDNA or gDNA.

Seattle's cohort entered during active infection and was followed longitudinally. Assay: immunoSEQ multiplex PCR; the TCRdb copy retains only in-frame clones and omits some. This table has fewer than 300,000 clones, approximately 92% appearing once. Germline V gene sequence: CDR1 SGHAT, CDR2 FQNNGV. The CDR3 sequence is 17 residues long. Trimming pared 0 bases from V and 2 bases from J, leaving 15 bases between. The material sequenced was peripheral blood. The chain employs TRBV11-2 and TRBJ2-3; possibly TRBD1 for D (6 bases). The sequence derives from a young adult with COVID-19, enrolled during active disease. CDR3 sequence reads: CASSLDQDRDHTDTQYF. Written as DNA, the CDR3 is TGTGCCAGCAGCTTAGACCAGGACAGAGACCACACAGATACGCAGTATTTT.